This section outlines one TCR beta chain sequence together with its context. The CDR3 is 12 residues long. Per germline, CDR1 SGHNT and CDR2 YYREEE (reference sequence). Deletions cut 4 bases from V and 3 bases from J, with 8 bases between. Source study methods: Amplification of reference gene primers was used by the study to estimate nucleated cell counts. The assay was immunoSEQ multiplex PCR, and TCRdb's table has in-frame clones only and misses some. V, J and clone size are taken as reported in that table, and D and trimming were inferred from the DNA itself. The data hold about 140,000 clones, with around 86% observed a single time. The sample comes from a study of blood T cell repertoires in COVID-19. Study-level information: Spain, Italy and the United States supplied samples that represented acute and convalescent COVID-19. In each case, the material was cDNA or gDNA derived from T cells, B-cell-depleted T cells, or PBMCs.

The sequenced sample was peripheral blood. The J gene is TRBJ2-7, the V gene TRBV5-4, with a tentative D call TRBD2 (5 bases). The receptor's source is a human donor in a cohort sampled during active COVID-19. This CDR3 is CASSGRGYEQYF. CDR3 nucleotide sequence: TGTGCCAGCAGCGGACGGGGCTACGAGCAGTACTTC.